Listed below are T cell receptor beta chains from one sample, sequenced in a study of cytomegalovirus exposure and HLA in healthy donors. Measured with immunoSEQ multiplex PCR; TCRdb has only the in-frame clones, and not every one. This sample has about 64,000 clones; approximately 70% occur once, and the top ten carry 14%. Sequenced sample: PBMCs. The receptor set was obtained from a male donor in good health and CMV-seropositive. CDR3s include the opening cysteine and the closing phenylalanine or tryptophan. The order of the fields is J gene, D gene, clone size, V gene, CDR3 DNA, CDR3 protein. A D gene is named only where the DNA matches it firmly. Rows may omit the clone size; those that give it use once, few, many or a size class.

>TRBJ1-2|TRBD1|NA|TRBV7-9
TGTGCCAGCAGCCCTAGACAGGGGGCCTATGGCTACACCTTC
CASSPRQGAYGYTF
>TRBJ2-1|TRBD2|NA|TRBV7-9
TGTGCCAGCATCCCGGGACTAGCGAATGTCAATGAGCAGTTCTTC
CASIPGLANVNEQFF
>TRBJ2-1|TRBD2|NA|TRBV11-2
TGTGCCAGCAGCCAGAGGACTAGCGCCAACAATGAGCAGTTCTTC
CASSQRTSANNEQFF
>TRBJ1-4|TRBD1|NA|TRBV18
TGTGCCAGCTCACAGTTAACCGTGACAGGGGGCGAAAAACTGTTTTTT
CASSQLTVTGGEKLFF
>TRBJ2-3|NA|NA|TRBV4-1
TGCGCCAGCACCCGTTCTAGCGTTAGCACAGATACGCAGTATTTT
CASTRSSVSTDTQYF
>TRBJ2-7|TRBD1|NA|TRBV5-4
TGTGCCAGCAGCTCCTCCCCGACAGGGACCGAGCAGTACTTC
CASSSSPTGTEQYF
>TRBJ2-1|TRBD2|few|TRBV10-1
TGCGCCAGCAGTGAAAGAACTAGCGGGAACAATGAGCAGTTCTTC
CASSERTSGNNEQFF
>TRBJ2-2|TRBD1|NA|TRBV4-1
TGCGCCAGCAGCCAAGCGACAGGGGCAGTTTCCGGGGAGCTGTTTTTT
CASSQATGAVSGELFF
>TRBJ2-5|NA|NA|TRBV11-2
TGTGCCAGCAGCTTCTCCAGGGCGGTGGAGACCCAGTACTTC
CASSFSRAVETQYF
>TRBJ2-3|TRBD2|NA|TRBV6-4
TGTGCCAGCAGTGAGGGCCTAGCGGGGGATACGCAGTATTTT
CASSEGLAGDTQYF
>TRBJ2-7|NA|NA|TRBV6-6
TGTGCCTCGGTGTCCTCCTACGAGCAGTACTTC
CASVSSYEQYF
>TRBJ1-1|TRBD1|NA|TRBV7-3
TGTGCCAGCAGCCCAGGGGGCCGGAACACTGAAGCTTTCTTT
CASSPGGRNTEAFF
>TRBJ2-1|NA|NA|TRBV6-5
TGTGCCAGCAGTGAGGGGGTTGGTGAGCAGTTCTTC
CASSEGVGEQFF
>TRBJ2-7|TRBD1|NA|TRBV12-5
TGTGCTAGTGCCCCGACAGGGTTTCGCGAGCAGTACTTC
CASAPTGFREQYF
>TRBJ2-1|NA|few|TRBV27
TGTGCCAGCAAACCGGGACTCCCGAACAATGAGCAGTTCTTC
CASKPGLPNNEQFF
>TRBJ2-3|NA|NA|TRBV9
TGTGCCAGCAGCGTAGCAGGAGCGGCACTAGCCGCGGATACGCAGTATTTT
CASSVAGAALAADTQYF
>TRBJ2-1|TRBD2|once|TRBV7-9
TGTTCCAGCAGCTCGTTAGCGGGAGGTTACAATGAGCAGTTCTTC
CSSSSLAGGYNEQFF
>TRBJ2-3|TRBD2|NA|TRBV7-2
TGTGCCAGCAGCTTGGGACTAGCAATGGCAGATACGCAGTATTTT
CASSLGLAMADTQYF
>TRBJ2-1|NA|NA|TRBV6-5
TGTGCCAGCAGTTCCGTTCGCAGCTCCTACAATGAGCAGTTCTTC
CASSSVRSSYNEQFF
>TRBJ2-3|TRBD2|NA|TRBV6-1
TGTGCCAGCAAGAGACTAGCGGGAGTTAAAGATACGCAGTATTTT
CASKRLAGVKDTQYF
>TRBJ1-2|TRBD1|NA|TRBV14
TGTGCCAGCAGCCCCCGACAGGGTAACTATGGCTACACCTTC
CASSPRQGNYGYTF
>TRBJ1-1|TRBD1|NA|TRBV10-1
TGCGCCAAACCGGGACAGGATTTCAACACTGAAGCTTTCTTT
CAKPGQDFNTEAFF
>TRBJ2-2|NA|NA|TRBV18
TGTGCCAGCTCACCCGGGGGAGAGAACACCGGGGAGCTGTTTTTT
CASSPGGENTGELFF
>TRBJ2-1|TRBD2|NA|TRBV4-3
TGCGCCAGCAGCCAAGAGCCTAGCGGGGGGGCAAATGAGCAGTTCTTC
CASSQEPSGGANEQFF
>TRBJ2-6|NA|NA|TRBV7-2
TGTGCCAGCAGCGAAACAGCCTCTGGGGCCAACGTCCTGACTTTC
CASSETASGANVLTF
>TRBJ1-2|NA|NA|TRBV7-9
TGTGCCAGCAGTCGCATCGACAGAGGCTATGGCTACACCTTC
CASSRIDRGYGYTF
>TRBJ2-2|NA|NA|TRBV7-2
TGTGCCAGCAGCTTAGACACTAGCTCTGCCGGGGAGCTGTTTTTT
CASSLDTSSAGELFF
>TRBJ1-1|NA|few|TRBV2
TGTGCCAGCACCCTTAGTCCCACTGAAGCTTTCTTT
CASTLSPTEAFF
>TRBJ1-1|TRBD1|NA|TRBV6-5
TGTGCCAGCAGCCCCGGACAGGGGAACACTGAAGCTTTCTTT
CASSPGQGNTEAFF
>TRBJ1-3|NA|NA|TRBV19
TGTGCCAGTAGGACTCCGTCGAACACCATATATTTT
CASRTPSNTIYF
>TRBJ1-1|TRBD1|NA|TRBV27
TGTGCCAGCAGTTTATCGCGGACAGGGGGGACTGAAGCTTTCTTT
CASSLSRTGGTEAFF
>TRBJ2-2|NA|NA|TRBV9
TGTGCCAGCAGCGTAGATGACTCTTCGGCGGGGGAGCTGTTTTTT
CASSVDDSSAGELFF
>TRBJ1-1|TRBD1|NA|TRBV30
TGTGCCTGGAAAACCGGGACAGTAAACACTGAGGCTTTCTTT
CAWKTGTVNTEAFF
>TRBJ2-7|TRBD1|NA|TRBV9
TGTGCCAGCAGCGTAGAACAGGGGGCGGGGGAGCAGTACTTC
CASSVEQGAGEQYF
>TRBJ1-5|TRBD1|NA|TRBV30
TGTGCCTGGGGGACAGGGCTACTCAATCAGCCCCAGCATTTT
CAWGTGLLNQPQHF
>TRBJ2-2|TRBD1|NA|TRBV9
TGTGCCAGCAGCGTAGTTATGGGGACAGGGGGCGCCGGGGAGCTGTTTTTT
CASSVVMGTGGAGELFF
>TRBJ2-7|TRBD1|NA|TRBV6-1
TGTGCCAGCAGTCCTCAGGGGGCGTGGGAGCAGTACTTC
CASSPQGAWEQYF
>TRBJ2-7|NA|NA|TRBV6-5
TGTGCCAGCAGTTGGAACGGCGGTGGCGAGCAGTACTTC
CASSWNGGGEQYF
>TRBJ2-3|TRBD1|NA|TRBV29-1
TGCAGCGTGACCCGGGACAGGGCTGGAGATACGCAGTATTTT
CSVTRDRAGDTQYF
>TRBJ1-2|NA|NA|TRBV19
TGTGCCAGTAGTCCTTGGGGGGACTATGGCTACACCTTC
CASSPWGDYGYTF
>TRBJ1-4|NA|NA|TRBV16
TGTGCCAGCAGCCAATTCGCCGGGGGAGTTAATGAAAAACTGTTTTTT
CASSQFAGGVNEKLFF
>TRBJ2-3|NA|few|TRBV7-2
TGTGCCAGCAGCCCCGCGAGGGGGTCAGATACGCAGTATTTT
CASSPARGSDTQYF
>TRBJ1-4|TRBD1|NA|TRBV9
TGTGCCAGCAGCTCAAGACAGGGTGAAAAACTGTTTTTT
CASSSRQGEKLFF
>TRBJ2-1|NA|NA|TRBV6-1
TGTGCCAGCAGTGGAGACAGGTTAAAGGCACGGGGCAATGAGCAGTTCTTC
CASSGDRLKARGNEQFF
>TRBJ1-1|TRBD1|NA|TRBV6-5
TGTGCCCAGGGGGACACTGAAGCTTTCTTT
CAQGDTEAFF
>TRBJ2-5|TRBD1|NA|TRBV7-2
TGTGCCAGCAGCTCCTTCACCACAGGGGGCAGGGAGACCCAGTACTTC
CASSSFTTGGRETQYF
>TRBJ2-5|NA|NA|TRBV7-9
TGTGCCAGCAGCCCTCAGGGGACCTACCAAGAGACCCAGTACTTC
CASSPQGTYQETQYF
>TRBJ1-1|NA|once|TRBV7-2
TGTGCCAGCAGCTTAGTGCCTTCGGAGAGCACTGAAGCTTTCTTT
CASSLVPSESTEAFF
>TRBJ2-5|NA|NA|TRBV7-9
TGTGCCAGCAGCCCCATAGGGGGGGTCGGAAAGACCCAGTACTTC
CASSPIGGVGKTQYF
>TRBJ1-5|TRBD1|NA|TRBV5-6
TGTGCCAGCAGTCTGGCAGGGCAGGGGGCTGGCAATCAGCCCCAGCATTTT
CASSLAGQGAGNQPQHF